These T cell receptor beta chains were read from a single sample in a study of graft-versus-host responses after intestinal transplantation. This table comes from immunoSEQ multiplex PCR, and its TCRdb copy is limited to in-frame clones, with some not included. In the table there are some 120,000 clones, 85% to 95% of which are singletons. Which antigens these TCRs recognize remains unknown. Specimen: unstimulated CD8+ T cells sorted from spleen or lymph node cells, collected before transplant. Receptors were obtained from a human donor who was the organ donor for an intestinal transplant. CDR3s include the opening cysteine and the closing phenylalanine or tryptophan. D genes are given only for firm matches. Clone size appears in some rows only: once, few, many, or a class for an expanded clone.

j_gene	d_gene	abundance	v_gene	CDR3nt	CDR3aa
TRBJ1-5	TRBD1	.	TRBV2	TGTGCCAGCAGTGGACCACTAACAGGGGGCGCCGTCAATCAGCCCCAGCATTTT	CASSGPLTGGAVNQPQHF
TRBJ2-1	.	.	TRBV4-1	TGCGCCAGCAGCCAAGGGGCAGCCAACAATGAGCAGTTCTTC	CASSQGAANNEQFF
TRBJ2-3	.	.	TRBV7-8	TGTGCCAGCAGCTTAGAAGGGTTAGCCTCCCGCCTGGATACGCAGTATTTT	CASSLEGLASRLDTQYF
TRBJ2-5	.	.	TRBV21-1	TGTGCCAGCAGCAATACTATAGCGGAAGAAGAGACCCAGTACTTC	CASSNTIAEEETQYF
TRBJ2-5	TRBD1	.	TRBV6-1	TGTGCCAGCAGCGTCACAGGGGGCGGGGGAGAGACCCAGTACTTC	CASSVTGGGGETQYF
TRBJ2-5	.	.	TRBV7-7	TGTGCTAGCAGCTTAGGTCCGGGACGAACAGTCGAGGACTTC	CASSLGPGRTVEDF
TRBJ2-3	.	.	TRBV18	TGTGCCAGCTCGATGAGGTTCACGCAGTATTTT	CASSMRFTQYF
TRBJ2-3	.	.	TRBV6-1	TGTGCCAGCAGTGACCACCTCCAGTATTTT	CASSDHLQYF
TRBJ2-3	.	.	TRBV27	TGTGCCAGCAGTTTACTAGGTACGCAGTATTTT	CASSLLGTQYF
TRBJ1-2	.	.	TRBV7-9	TGTGCCAGCAGCTTAGACCCCTATGGCTACACCTTC	CASSLDPYGYTF
TRBJ2-5	.	.	TRBV19	TGTGCCAGTAGTATTCATGGGAGGCAGACCGAGACCCAGTACTTC	CASSIHGRQTETQYF
TRBJ2-7	TRBD1	.	TRBV18	TGTGCCAGCTCAAGACAGGGGACCTCCTACGAGCAGTACTTC	CASSRQGTSYEQYF
TRBJ2-2	.	.	TRBV5-6	TGTGCCAGCAGCTTGTTAGGGGAGCTGTTTTTT	CASSLLGELFF
TRBJ1-5	.	.	TRBV16	TGTGCCAGCAGCCACGGGACACTAAACAATCAGCCCCAGCATTTT	CASSHGTLNNQPQHF
TRBJ2-1	TRBD2	.	TRBV11-2	TGTGCCAGCAGCTTATCAAGAGGGGAGGGCCTAAATGAGCAGTTCTTC	CASSLSRGEGLNEQFF
TRBJ1-2	.	.	TRBV19	TGTGCCAGTAGTATAGTTTCGGAAGTTCTCGAGAACTATGGCTACACCTTC	CASSIVSEVLENYGYTF
TRBJ2-5	.	.	TRBV9	TGTGCCAGCAGTGCTCCTTTGGAAGAGACCCAGTACTTC	CASSAPLEETQYF
TRBJ2-5	.	.	TRBV4-3	TGCGCCAGCAGCCAAGAGATGGGATGGGGACAAGAGACCCAGTACTTC	CASSQEMGWGQETQYF
TRBJ2-7	TRBD1	once	TRBV27	TGTGCCAGCAGTTTAACTACCGGGACAGGTCTCGAGCAGTACTTC	CASSLTTGTGLEQYF
TRBJ2-1	.	once	TRBV5-1	TGCGCCAGCTTAGCAGCTTTCTACAATGAGCAGTTCTTC	CASLAAFYNEQFF
TRBJ2-7	.	.	TRBV15	TGTGCCACCAGCAGCGGGGGCTACGAGCAGTACTTC	CATSSGGYEQYF
TRBJ2-1	.	.	TRBV5-6	TGTGCCAGCCGGGGACTGCTCTACAATGAGCAGTTCTTC	CASRGLLYNEQFF
TRBJ1-2	.	.	TRBV6-1	TGTGCCAGCAGTGAACTCTCCAGGGATGGCTACACCTTC	CASSELSRDGYTF
TRBJ2-7	TRBD1	.	TRBV7-9	TGTGCCAGCAGCTTAGGAAGTTCAGGACAGGGGTCCTACGAGCAGTACTTC	CASSLGSSGQGSYEQYF
TRBJ2-1	.	few	TRBV4-1	TGCGCCAGCGGCGGAGGCAATGAGCAGTTCTTC	CASGGGNEQFF
TRBJ1-2	.	.	TRBV20-1	TGCAGTTTCCCTCAGGGACATGGCTACACCTTC	CSFPQGHGYTF
TRBJ1-5	.	.	TRBV19	TGTGCCAGTAGCCCGTTAGGGGCAACTCATCAGCCCCAGCATTTT	CASSPLGATHQPQHF